The 21 T cell receptor beta chains given below trace back to one sample, sequenced in a study of blood T cell repertoires in COVID-19. Here immunoSEQ multiplex PCR was the method, and the copy in TCRdb shows in-frame clones only, minus some. The sample has fewer than 250,000 clones; about nine tenths are singletons. The sample consisted of PBMCs or T cells enriched from blood (not recorded which). These receptors all come from a young man in a cohort exposed to, infected with or recovered from COVID-19 (not recorded which).

This chain connects TRBV27 to TRBJ2-1; 7 bases line up with TRBD1. V shed 2 bases, J shed 2 bases, and the junction held 0 bases outside the gene matches. This CDR3 comprises 14 residues. Germline V gene lookup returns CDR1 MNHEY and CDR2 SMNVEV (reference sequence). The CDR3 DNA reads TGTGCCAGCAGTTTAGACAGGGCCTACAATGAGCAGTTCTTC. Translation: CASSLDRAYNEQFF.

The chain uses TRBV5-6 and TRBJ2-7, with D unclear. Germline assignment: CDR1 SGHDT and CDR2 YYEEEE. CDR3 length: 15 residues. Trimming pared 3 bases from V and 2 bases from J, leaving 15 bases between. The CDR3 DNA is TGTGCCAGCAGCTCCGACCCTCTGGGCACCTACGAGCAGTACTTC. Amino acid sequence: CASSSDPLGTYEQYF.

This clone has just one count. The chain couples TRBV28 to TRBJ2-2; D is perhaps TRBD2 (6 bases). The V gene lost 5 bases and the J gene lost 2 bases, with 18 bases spanning the gap. From germline, CDR1 is MDHEN and CDR2 SYDVKM. This CDR3 is built from 17 residues. The CDR3 region is CASSNQGWRDNTGELFF. As DNA, the CDR3 is TGTGCCAGCAGTAACCAGGGATGGCGGGATAACACCGGGGAGCTGTTTTTT. The full variable domain, its missing parts supplied by reference TRBV28 and TRBJ2-2, is DVKVTQSSRYLVKRTGEKVFLECVQDMDHENMFWYRQDPGLGLRLIYFSYDVKMKEKGDIPEGYSVSREKKERFSLILESASTNQTSMYLCASSNQGWRDNTGELFFGEGSRLTVL.

This clone was seen just once. CDR3 amino acids: CASSVSGSPLAFF. Here the CDR3 DNA reads TGTGCCAGCTCGGTATCCGGTAGCCCGTTAGCTTTCTTT. The chain couples TRBV19 to TRBJ1-1; D uncertain. V gave up 9 bases and J gave up 10 bases, with 21 bases separating them. CDR1 is LNHDA, CDR2 SQIVND, per germline (reference sequence). The CDR3 runs 13 residues.

The chain has TRBV9 and TRBJ2-7, with D unresolved. V was clipped by 0 bases and J by 0 bases, with 10 bases between them. This CDR3 comprises 15 residues. Germline V gene data show CDR1 as SGDLS and CDR2 as YYNGEE. The CDR3 here is CASSVGAVSSYEQYF. The CDR3 DNA reads TGTGCCAGCAGCGTAGGTGCCGTGAGCTCCTACGAGCAGTACTTC. The full variable domain, rest sourced from reference TRBV9 and TRBJ2-7, is DSGVTQTPKHLITATGQRVTLRCSPRSGDLSVYWYQQSLDQGLQFLIQYYNGEERAKGNILERFSAQQFPDLHSELNLSSLELGDSALYFCASSVGAVSSYEQYFGPGTRLTVT.

The chain is built from TRBV4-1 and TRBJ2-1; 9 bases align to TRBD2. The CDR3 extends over 18 amino acids. From germline, CDR1 is MGHRA and CDR2 YSYEKL. V gave up 1 base and J gave up 2 bases; unmatched junction bases: 9. The CDR3: CASSQVWGGTSTYNEQFF. The CDR3 DNA follows: TGCGCCAGCAGCCAAGTATGGGGCGGGACTAGCACCTACAATGAGCAGTTCTTC.

V usage is TRBV28 and J usage is TRBJ1-2, with 8 bases fitting TRBD1. The V and J ends lost 6 bases and 4 bases, in that order; junction bases with no gene match: 10. This CDR3 is 15 amino acids long. Germline V gives CDR1 MDHEN, CDR2 SYDVKM. The CDR3 here is CASSPPDRASYGYTF. The CDR3, as DNA: TGTGCCAGCAGCCCTCCGGACAGGGCAAGCTATGGCTACACCTTC.

This clone was counted between two and nine times. This sequence joins TRBV6-2 or TRBV6-3 and TRBJ2-5, with D possibly TRBD2 on 6 matching bases. Germline-derived CDR1 and CDR2 are MNHEY and SVGEGT. V dropped 2 bases and J dropped 2 bases, with 18 bases sitting between them. There are 17 residues in the CDR3. This CDR3 is CASSYGDWDVGQETQYF. The CDR3 nucleotides read TGTGCCAGCAGTTACGGGGACTGGGATGTCGGGCAAGAGACCCAGTACTTC.

The chain has TRBV7-3 and TRBJ2-7, with D possibly matching TRBD1 (5 bases). The CDR3 is 15 residues long. Trimming took off 1 base at V and 3 bases at J, with 13 bases between the two ends. Germline V CDR1 and CDR2: SGHTA, FQGTGA. CDR3 DNA sequence: TGTGCCAGCAGCTTAAACGGACATACTAACTACGAGCAGTACTTC. The encoded protein is CASSLNGHTNYEQYF. Variable domain in full (rest from reference TRBV7-3 and TRBJ2-7): GAGVSQTPSNKVTEKGKYVELRCDPISGHTALYWYRQSLGQGPEFLIYFQGTGAADDSGLPNDRFFAVRPEGSVSTLKIQRTERGDSAVYLCASSLNGHTNYEQYFGPGTRLTVT.

In DNA form, the CDR3 reads TGTGCCAGCAGTACGACAGGGGGTAACTATGGCTACACCTTC. It encodes CASSTTGGNYGYTF. The chain carries TRBV6-5 and TRBJ1-2; 9 bases agree with TRBD1. V trimming: 5 bases; J trimming: 1 base; junction bases outside the gene matches: 2. This CDR3 is 14 amino acids long. From germline, CDR1 is MNHEY and CDR2 SVGAGI.

This sequence joins TRBV13 and TRBJ2-1, with D possibly TRBD2 on 6 matching bases. Germline CDR1 and CDR2: PRHDT and FYEKMQ (reference sequence). V was cut by 4 bases and J by 9 bases, with 13 bases left in between. The CDR3 sequence is 13 residues long. The CDR3 here is CASSSLGRGEQFF. In DNA, the CDR3 is TGTGCCAGCAGCTCGCTCGGGAGAGGTGAGCAGTTCTTC. Filled out from reference TRBV13 and TRBJ2-1, the complete variable domain reads AAGVIQSPRHLIKEKRETATLKCYPIPRHDTVYWYQQGPGQDPQFLISFYEKMQSDKGSIPDRFSAQQFSDYHSELNMSSLELGDSALYFCASSSLGRGEQFFGPGTRLTVL.

This clone has more than one count but fewer than ten. The V gene is TRBV11-2, the J gene TRBJ2-7, with D hard to call. V shed 1 base and J shed 2 bases, with 3 bases lying between them. The CDR3 is 12 amino acids. The V gene's germline CDR1 is SGHAT and CDR2 FQNNGV. The CDR3 DNA reads as TGTGCCAGCAGCTTAGCAACCTACGAGCAGTACTTC. Protein sequence: CASSLATYEQYF. The whole variable domain, remainder taken from reference TRBV11-2 and TRBJ2-7, is EAGVAQSPRYKIIEKRQSVAFWCNPISGHATLYWYQQILGQGPKLLIQFQNNGVVDDSQLPKDRFSAERLKGVDSTLKIQPAKLEDSAVYLCASSLATYEQYFGPGTRLTVT.

This clone was counted once. The J gene is TRBJ1-3, the V gene TRBV27, with 11 nucleotides matching TRBD1. The V gene end was trimmed by 5 bases and the J gene end by 6 bases; junction bases not matched to a gene: 15. There are 18 residues in the CDR3. From germline, CDR1 is MNHEY and CDR2 SMNVEV (reference sequence). The CDR3 loop reads CASSPDRGLPAEKNTIYF. The CDR3 DNA follows: TGTGCCAGCAGTCCGGACAGGGGGCTCCCTGCTGAAAAAAACACCATATATTTT.

CDR3 protein: CATIKPGLAGMKNGELFF. CDR3 sequence (DNA): TGTGCCACCATTAAACCGGGACTAGCGGGAATGAAGAACGGGGAGCTGTTTTTT. This sequence joins TRBV15 and TRBJ2-2; TRBD2 agrees at 13 bases. CDR1 is LNHNV, CDR2 YYDKDF, per germline (reference sequence). The length of the CDR3 is 18 residues. With 7 bases clipped from V and 7 bases from J, the junction kept 15 bases outside the gene matches.

This clone has only a few counts. This chain links TRBV29-1 with TRBJ2-2; tentative D call: TRBD1 (5 bases). Trimming took 7 bases from V and 2 from J, leaving 14 bases between them. The CDR3 length is 14 residues. CDR1 is SQVTM and CDR2 is ANQGSEA in the germline V gene. The CDR3 here is CSATVQGNTGELFF. The CDR3 DNA is TGCAGCGCAACGGTCCAGGGTAACACCGGGGAGCTGTTTTTT.

This sequence joins TRBV11-3 and TRBJ2-5; D gene ambiguous. Trimming removed 6 bases from V and 6 bases from J, with 17 bases in between. CDR3 length: 14 amino acids. Germline V gives CDR1 SGHNT, CDR2 YENEEA. The CDR3 nucleotides read TGTGCCAGCAGTAACACTTCGGGTGGTAAGACCCAGTACTTC. It is translated as CASSNTSGGKTQYF.

The V gene is TRBV7-9, the J gene TRBJ1-2; D is possibly TRBD1 (5 bases). V shed 2 bases and J shed 3 bases, with 10 bases lying between them. CDR1 SEHNR and CDR2 FQNEAQ come from the germline V gene (reference sequence). This CDR3 is built from 14 residues. The chain's CDR3 is CASSLPGWDYGYTF. The CDR3 nucleotides are TGTGCCAGCAGCTTACCAGGGTGGGACTATGGCTACACCTTC. The variable domain in full, with the rest retrieved from reference TRBV7-9 and TRBJ1-2, is DTGVSQNPRHKITKRGQNVTFRCDPISEHNRLYWYRQTLGQGPEFLTYFQNEAQLEKSRLLSDRFSAERPKGSFSTLEIQRTEQGDSAMYLCASSLPGWDYGYTFGSGTRLTVV.

The chain employs TRBV4-3 and TRBJ1-5; no firm D call. The length of the CDR3 is 15 residues. Germline CDR1 reads LGHNA; CDR2 reads YSLEER. Deletions cut 0 bases from V and 1 base from J, with 7 bases between. Here the CDR3 DNA reads TGCGCCAGCAGCCAAGATCAGGTCAGCAATCAGCCCCAGCATTTT. This codes for CASSQDQVSNQPQHF.

The chain couples TRBV5-1 to TRBJ2-1; 7 nucleotides line up with TRBD2. Looked up from germline, CDR1 is SGHRS and CDR2 is YFSETQ. V dropped 1 base and J dropped 9; count of bases not matched to a gene: 4. The CDR3 runs to 13 residues. CDR3 sequence (DNA): TGCGCCAGCAGCTTGAGTAGCGGGTCTGAGCAGTTCTTC. Translated, it gives CASSLSSGSEQFF.

The V gene is TRBV6-5, the J gene TRBJ1-5, with D tentatively TRBD1 (5 bases). The CDR3 runs 14 residues. V shed 6 bases and J shed 0 bases, with 9 bases lying between them. CDR1 MNHEY and CDR2 SVGAGI come from the germline V gene. DNA of the CDR3: TGTGCCAGCAGCCCAGGGAATAGCAATCAGCCCCAGCATTTT. As protein: CASSPGNSNQPQHF.

The chain links TRBV28 to TRBJ2-3; the match to TRBD2 covers 8 bases. V shed 6 bases and J 4 bases; nucleotides not matched to a gene: 6. CDR1 MDHEN and CDR2 SYDVKM come from the germline V gene. The CDR3 covers 14 residues. CDR3 protein: CASRPSGRADTQYF. The CDR3 DNA is TGTGCCAGCAGACCGAGCGGGAGAGCAGATACGCAGTATTTT.